Below, 30 T cell receptor beta chains from the same sample are listed, as sequenced in a study of tissue T cells after allogeneic stem cell transplantation. TCRdb's table, derived via immunoSEQ multiplex PCR, lists solely in-frame clones and lacks some. The table includes over 25,000 clones, less than 90% detected once. The source material was blood, sampled before transplantation. The receptor source for this set is a woman aged 18-50 years who later had graft-versus-host disease after an allogeneic stem cell transplant.

The chain couples TRBV12-3 or TRBV12-4 to TRBJ2-1, with no clear D. CDR3 size: 13 residues. Trimming left V 3 bases short and J 9 bases short, with 12 bases between. The CDR3, as DNA: TGTGCCAGCAGTTTCCCCGGAGAGTCTGAGCAGTTCTTC. Amino acids: CASSFPGESEQFF.

The gene calls are TRBV5-4 and TRBJ2-5, with D possibly being TRBD1 (5 bases). The CDR3 length is 11 residues. The V gene's germline CDR1 is SGHNT and CDR2 YYREEE (reference sequence). Trimming pared 4 bases from V and 4 bases from J, leaving 5 bases between. The chain's CDR3 is CASSQGETQYF. The CDR3 DNA reads as TGTGCCAGCAGCCAGGGAGAGACCCAGTACTTC. The full variable domain, in which reference TRBV5-4 and TRBJ2-5 provide the parts outside the CDR3, is ETGVTQSPTHLIKTRGQQVTLRCSSQSGHNTVSWYQQALGQGPQFIFQYYREEENGRGNFPPRFSGLQFPNYSSELNVNALELDDSALYLCASSQGETQYFGPGTRLLVL.

This clone was picked up a small number of times. V gene TRBV4-2 combines with J gene TRBJ2-7, with TRBD2 identical over 10 bases. The ends lost 0 bases at V and 5 bases at J; junction bases unmatched: 4. Germline CDR1 reads LGHNA; CDR2 reads YNFKEQ. This CDR3 has 15 residues. The CDR3 nucleotides are TGTGCCAGCAGCCAAGAGAGCGGGGGGGTTAACGAGCAGTACTTC. It specifies CASSQESGGVNEQYF.

The chain recombines TRBV19 with TRBJ1-1, with TRBD1 identical over 8 bases. Per germline, CDR1 LNHDA and CDR2 SQIVND (reference sequence). Trimming cost V 7 bases and J 11 bases; bases outside gene matches: 12. The CDR3 length is 13 residues. The CDR3: CASTPDRVGRAFF. In DNA, the CDR3 is TGTGCCAGTACCCCGGACAGGGTAGGTAGGGCTTTCTTT.

This chain joins TRBV6-4 and TRBJ2-1, with 10 positions matching TRBD2. Unmatched junction bases numbered 2, after V lost 4 bases and J lost 2 bases. This CDR3 is 15 amino acids long. In germline, CDR1 is MRHNA, CDR2 SNTAGT. Written as DNA, the CDR3 is TGTGCCAGCAGTGGCCTAGCGGGAGCCTACAATGAGCAGTTCTTC. Translation: CASSGLAGAYNEQFF.

Only a few counts were recorded for this clone. The genes are TRBV7-9 and TRBJ1-5; D is ambiguous. V was pared by 1 base and J by 6 bases, with 10 bases between. Germline CDR1 reads SEHNR; CDR2 reads FQNEAQ (reference sequence). CDR3 length: 14 amino acids. CDR3 in amino acids: CASSLEGFGQPQHF. As DNA, the CDR3 is TGTGCCAGCAGCTTAGAGGGATTCGGTCAGCCCCAGCATTTT. Combining the CDR3 with reference TRBV7-9 and TRBJ1-5 gives the whole variable domain DTGVSQNPRHKITKRGQNVTFRCDPISEHNRLYWYRQTLGQGPEFLTYFQNEAQLEKSRLLSDRFSAERPKGSFSTLEIQRTEQGDSAMYLCASSLEGFGQPQHFGDGTRLSIL.

The chain links TRBV14 to TRBJ2-1; 9 bases are shared with TRBD1. The CDR3 extends over 20 amino acids. J lost 2 bases, V lost 4 bases, and 18 bases had no gene match. Germline loops: CDR1 SGHDN, CDR2 FVKESK. CDR3 DNA sequence: TGTGCCAGCAGCCGACCGAAATTCGGGACAGGGTCTTGGGCCTACAATGAGCAGTTCTTC. Translating it yields CASSRPKFGTGSWAYNEQFF.

This rearrangement joins TRBV6-5 to TRBJ2-5; maybe TRBD1 (5 bases). Germline V gives CDR1 MNHEY, CDR2 SVGAGI. This CDR3 contains 15 residues. V was pared by 4 bases and J by 2 bases, with 14 bases between. The CDR3 bases are TGTGCCAGCAGTTCAAAAGGACATCGGCAAGAGACCCAGTACTTC. This codes for CASSSKGHRQETQYF.

The chain is built from TRBV30 and TRBJ1-2; 8 bases are shared with TRBD1. The CDR3 is made up of 13 amino acids. Germline CDR1 is GTSNPN and CDR2 is SVGIG (reference sequence). With V trimmed by 4 bases and J by 7 bases, 8 bases remained unmatched. CDR3 protein: CAWTGTGGSGYTF. The CDR3, as DNA: TGTGCCTGGACCGGGACAGGAGGCTCTGGCTACACCTTC.

This clone was seen a handful of times. The chain recombines TRBV5-4 with TRBJ2-7, with 7 bases matching TRBD1. The junction had 6 bases not matched to a gene; V was cut back by 3 bases and J by 0 bases. This CDR3 has 15 amino acids. CDR1 and CDR2 from the germline V gene are SGHNT and YYREEE (reference sequence). The CDR3 protein is CASSSLRDSSYEQYF. CDR3 sequence (DNA): TGTGCCAGCAGCTCCCTCCGGGACAGCTCCTACGAGCAGTACTTC.

The genes are TRBV5-1 and TRBJ1-1; D may be TRBD1 (5 bases). This CDR3 contains 14 residues. Germline lookup yields CDR1 SGHRS and CDR2 YFSETQ. V lost 1 base to trimming and J lost 1 base, with 8 bases between them. CDR3 region: CASSLYGGNTEAFF. The CDR3 DNA reads as TGCGCCAGCAGCTTGTACGGGGGGAACACTGAAGCTTTCTTT.

There are a few counts of this clone. V is TRBV6-1 and J is TRBJ2-1; TRBD2 agrees at 11 bases. V gave up 1 base and J gave up 6 bases; unmatched junction bases: 2. CDR3 size: 15 residues. CDR1 and CDR2 from the germline V gene are MNHNS and SASEGT. The CDR3 DNA is TGTGCCAGCAGTGAAGGACTAGCGGGGTCCAATGAGCAGTTCTTC. It yields the protein CASSEGLAGSNEQFF.

The J gene is TRBJ2-5, the V gene TRBV6-5; D is unresolved. The V end was cut by 2 bases, the J end by 5 bases, with 3 bases between. The CDR3 length is 11 residues. Germline values: CDR1 MNHEY, CDR2 SVGAGI. The CDR3 here is CASSYGETQYF. The CDR3 DNA reads as TGTGCCAGCAGTTACGGGGAGACCCAGTACTTC.

The V gene is TRBV11-2, the J gene TRBJ1-1; D perhaps matches TRBD1 (6 bases). CDR3 length: 14 amino acids. Germline V lookup: CDR1 SGHAT, CDR2 FQNNGV. Trimming took 5 bases from V and 3 from J, leaving 13 bases between them. CDR3 nucleotides: TGTGCCAGCAGCCATACAGGGACTTACACTGAAGCTTTCTTT. Translating gives CASSHTGTYTEAFF.

The chain links TRBV7-9 to TRBJ1-2; 9 positions match TRBD1. V lost 4 bases to trimming and J lost 6 bases; unmatched junction nucleotides: 9. The CDR3 runs to 15 residues. The germline gives CDR1 SEHNR, CDR2 FQNEAQ (reference sequence). CDR3 sequence (DNA): TGTGCCAGCAGCTCTCAACAGGGGGCTCACGATGGCTACACCTTC. It encodes CASSSQQGAHDGYTF.

The gene calls are TRBV6-2 or TRBV6-3 and TRBJ1-1; no clear D gene. Germline-derived CDR1 and CDR2 are MNHEY and SVGEGT. V was shortened by 7 bases and J by 4 bases, with 16 bases between the two germline ends. This CDR3 is built from 14 residues. CDR3: CASTPARRVTEAFF. In DNA, the CDR3 is TGTGCCAGCACCCCGGCCCGGAGAGTCACTGAAGCTTTCTTT.

This clone was counted only a few times. V gene TRBV9 combines with J gene TRBJ1-2; tentatively, D is TRBD1 (5 bases). The CDR3 is 13 amino acids. Germline V CDR1 and CDR2: SGDLS, YYNGEE. Trimming cost V 6 bases and J 2 bases, with 11 bases left between them. In DNA, the CDR3 is TGTGCCAGCACGCCGGGGGAAAACTATGGCTACACCTTC. This codes for CASTPGENYGYTF.

The chain carries TRBV5-1 and TRBJ2-2, with TRBD1 matching over 7 bases. CDR1 SGHRS and CDR2 YFSETQ come from the germline V gene. This CDR3 comprises 15 residues. The trim removed 2 bases at V and 5 bases at J, leaving 6 bases unmatched. CDR3 residues: CASSLRQGGTGELFF. The CDR3 DNA is TGCGCCAGCAGCTTAAGACAGGGTGGGACCGGGGAGCTGTTTTTT.

This sequence joins TRBV7-7 and TRBJ2-1; 7 bases are a match to TRBD2. The germline V gene has CDR1 SSHAT and CDR2 FNYEAQ (reference sequence). This CDR3 has 16 amino acids. After removal of 1 base from V and 2 bases from J, the junction contained 5 bases not matched to a gene. This chain's CDR3 is CASSLDAGAAYNEQFF. Written as DNA, the CDR3 is TGTGCCAGCAGCTTAGATGCGGGAGCCGCCTACAATGAGCAGTTCTTC. Full variable domain (outside the CDR3, taken from reference TRBV7-7 and TRBJ2-1): GAGVSQSPRYKVTKRGQDVTLRCDPISSHATLYWYQQALGQGPEFLTYFNYEAQPDKSGLPSDRFSAERPEGSISTLTIQRTEQRDSAMYRCASSLDAGAAYNEQFFGPGTRLTVL.

The chain joins TRBV18 to TRBJ1-3, with D tentatively TRBD1 (5 bases). The CDR3 has 16 residues. Germline CDR1 and CDR2: KGHSH and LQKENI. V lost 4 bases to trimming and J lost 0 bases, with 13 bases between them. The CDR3 protein is CASSRGDGYSGNTIYF. CDR3 coding DNA: TGTGCCAGCTCACGGGGGGACGGATACTCTGGAAACACCATATATTTT.

This clone has just one count. The J gene is TRBJ1-2, the V gene TRBV29-1, with D tentatively TRBD1 (6 bases). Germline values: CDR1 SQVTM, CDR2 ANQGSEA. The CDR3 is 16 residues long. V was cut by 6 bases and J by 0 bases, with 20 bases left in between. CDR3 sequence reads: CSVFPSGTPANYGYTF. The CDR3 coding sequence is TGCAGCGTATTCCCTAGCGGGACACCCGCTAACTATGGCTACACCTTC.

This clone was counted once. The chain carries TRBV4-1 and TRBJ2-7; 7 positions agree with TRBD1. CDR3 length: 16 residues. V shed 1 base and J 4 bases; nucleotides not matched to a gene: 10. The germline V gene encodes CDR1 MGHRA and CDR2 YSYEKL. This CDR3 is CASSQVWAGGNYEQYF. CDR3 sequence (DNA): TGCGCCAGCAGCCAAGTGTGGGCAGGGGGAAATTACGAGCAGTACTTC.

Only one count was recorded for this clone. The rearrangement joins TRBV4-2 to TRBJ1-1; D is ambiguous. Germline V lookup: CDR1 LGHNA, CDR2 YNFKEQ. V was trimmed by 4 bases and J by 8 bases, leaving 11 bases between them. CDR3 length: 12 amino acids. The chain's CDR3 is CASSPEGEEAFF. The CDR3 DNA is TGTGCCAGCAGCCCAGAGGGAGAGGAAGCTTTCTTT.

The V and J genes are TRBV9 and TRBJ2-3, with TRBD1 matching 10 bases. V dropped 4 bases and J dropped 2; count of bases not matched to a gene: 7. There are 16 residues in the CDR3. Germline lookup yields CDR1 SGDLS and CDR2 YYNGEE. CDR3 nucleotides: TGTGCCAGCAGCCCAGGACAGGGGGGGTACACAGATACGCAGTATTTT. Protein: CASSPGQGGYTDTQYF. The whole variable domain, remainder taken from reference TRBV9 and TRBJ2-3, is DSGVTQTPKHLITATGQRVTLRCSPRSGDLSVYWYQQSLDQGLQFLIQYYNGEERAKGNILERFSAQQFPDLHSELNLSSLELGDSALYFCASSPGQGGYTDTQYFGPGTRLTVL.

The chain recombines TRBV6-6 with TRBJ1-2; no clear D. Germline CDR1 MNHNY, CDR2 SVGAGI (reference sequence). The CDR3 runs 13 residues. V was clipped by 5 bases and J by 7 bases, with 14 bases between them. CDR3 bases: TGTGCCAGCAGTGCCGGGGAAACACGTGGCTACACCTTC. Translating gives CASSAGETRGYTF.

V usage is TRBV28 and J usage is TRBJ2-1, with D perhaps given as TRBD1 or TRBD2 (5 bases each). The ends were cut back, 5 bases at V and 7 bases at J, with 21 bases in the middle. There are 16 residues in the CDR3. Germline assignment: CDR1 MDHEN and CDR2 SYDVKM. The CDR3 DNA reads TGTGCCAGCAGTGGCCACCCAGGGCTAGCCTTAAATGAGCAGTTCTTC. Residues: CASSGHPGLALNEQFF.

This chain uses TRBV18 with TRBJ1-3; D gene uncertain. CDR3 length: 15 amino acids. Germline V gene lookup returns CDR1 KGHSH and CDR2 LQKENI. The V gene lost 2 bases and the J gene lost 1 base, with 9 bases spanning the gap. The DNA for the CDR3 is TGTGCCAGCTCACCAAGGACCGATTCTGGAAACACCATATATTTT. It codes for CASSPRTDSGNTIYF.

This rearrangement joins TRBV5-1 to TRBJ2-1; TRBD2 agrees at 8 bases. This CDR3 has 15 amino acids. CDR1 and CDR2 (germline): SGHRS, YFSETQ. Trimming removed 0 bases from V and 1 base from J; junction bases left unmatched: 0. For the CDR3, the DNA is TGCGCCAGCAGCTTGGGCGGGGGGTCCTACAATGAGCAGTTCTTC. Translating gives CASSLGGGSYNEQFF. The full variable domain, with the rest looked up from reference TRBV5-1 and TRBJ2-1, is KAGVTQTPRYLIKTRGQQVTLSCSPISGHRSVSWYQQTPGQGLQFLFEYFSETQRNKGNFPGRFSGRQFSNSRSEMNVSTLELGDSALYLCASSLGGGSYNEQFFGPGTRLTVL.

V is TRBV18 and J is TRBJ1-2, with D hard to call. This CDR3 is built from 14 residues. In germline, CDR1 is KGHSH, CDR2 LQKENI. Trimming stripped 3 bases from V and 5 bases from J, with 13 bases between. The CDR3 region is CASSPQEFEYGYTF. CDR3 DNA: TGTGCCAGCTCACCGCAAGAATTCGAGTATGGCTACACCTTC.

V gene TRBV19 combines with J gene TRBJ1-4, with D unresolved. This CDR3 region has 18 residues. The V end lost 5 bases, the J end lost 0 bases, and 19 bases lay between the germline ends. Germline CDR1 is LNHDA and CDR2 is SQIVND (reference sequence). CDR3 protein: CASSSAREGYATNEKLFF. As DNA, the CDR3 is TGTGCCAGTAGTTCCGCTCGGGAAGGGTATGCAACTAATGAAAAACTGTTTTTT.